These T cell receptor beta chains were read from a single sample in a study of T-cell memory formation after mild COVID-19. TCRdb recomputed calls from the 5' RACE reads with MiXCR, one row per CDR3 protein. Here the sample spans 470,000 or so distinct CDR3 sequences, roughly 23% being singletons. Sequencing input: PBMCs or a T cell subset sorted from them (not recorded which). The receptors derive from an adult woman who had mild COVID-19 (a few samples of this study predate the infection). Cell type and time point are not known. CDR3s leave out the opening cysteine and the closing phenylalanine or tryptophan. D genes are given only for firm matches.

len: 11; d_gene: .; v_gene: TRBV24-1; CDR3aa: ATSDGTAGEQY
len: 11; d_gene: .; v_gene: TRBV5-1; CDR3aa: ASSSGTPGRPH
len: 11; d_gene: .; v_gene: TRBV5-1; CDR3aa: ASSGMEGGPAF
len: 12; d_gene: .; v_gene: TRBV6-5; CDR3aa: ASSYFAGTDTQY
len: 10; d_gene: .; v_gene: TRBV12-3/TRBV12-4; CDR3aa: ASRRTPPEAF
len: 12; d_gene: .; v_gene: TRBV6-2/TRBV6-3; CDR3aa: ASSPVAYDYGYT
len: 12; d_gene: .; v_gene: TRBV2; CDR3aa: ASSEESEIGELF
len: 13; d_gene: TRBD1; v_gene: TRBV5-1; CDR3aa: ASSLVPAGGNEQF
len: 13; d_gene: TRBD1; v_gene: TRBV12-3/TRBV12-4; CDR3aa: ASSLNRGRTDTQY
len: 11; d_gene: .; v_gene: TRBV24-1; CDR3aa: ATSDSGANVLT
len: 14; d_gene: .; v_gene: TRBV7-9; CDR3aa: ASSLSLGTNTGELF
len: 11; d_gene: .; v_gene: TRBV20-1; CDR3aa: SARGALYYEQY
len: 12; d_gene: .; v_gene: TRBV6-5; CDR3aa: ASSSSYSNSPLH
len: 13; d_gene: TRBD2; v_gene: TRBV6-2/TRBV6-3; CDR3aa: ASSYYPGLASEQY
len: 13; d_gene: .; v_gene: TRBV7-2; CDR3aa: ASSLGPSMGETQY
len: 12; d_gene: .; v_gene: TRBV20-1; CDR3aa: SALRDNSGNTIY
len: 11; d_gene: .; v_gene: TRBV29-1; CDR3aa: SVETWADTEAF
len: 15; d_gene: .; v_gene: TRBV11-2; CDR3aa: ASSLMAGAGSSYEQY